The subject of this entry is one T cell receptor (beta chain). This sample includes further DNA sequences coding for the same CDR3. The repertoire was sequenced with immunoSEQ multiplex PCR; TCRdb's copy has only in-frame clones and lacks some. The sample has about 51,000 clones, roughly 78% seen once; the top ten hold 2.5% to 4%. The sample comes from a study of PD-1 blockade in mismatch repair-deficient tumors. Across the study: Patients had approximately 12 mismatch repair-deficient cancer types, all previously treated and progressing.

The material sequenced was peripheral blood, taken 4 weeks after starting pembrolizumab. The TCR originated in an adult with mismatch repair-deficient cancer.

The CDR3 here is CASSQGAGGGTDTQYF. In DNA form, the CDR3 reads TGCGCCAGCAGCCAAGGGGCGGGAGGAGGCACAGATACGCAGTATTTT. The gene calls are TRBV4-1 and TRBJ2-3; 8 nucleotides agree with TRBD2. This CDR3 comprises 16 residues. Germline V lookup: CDR1 MGHRA, CDR2 YSYEKL. The V segment lost 1 base and the J segment 1 base; nucleotides outside the gene matches: 4.